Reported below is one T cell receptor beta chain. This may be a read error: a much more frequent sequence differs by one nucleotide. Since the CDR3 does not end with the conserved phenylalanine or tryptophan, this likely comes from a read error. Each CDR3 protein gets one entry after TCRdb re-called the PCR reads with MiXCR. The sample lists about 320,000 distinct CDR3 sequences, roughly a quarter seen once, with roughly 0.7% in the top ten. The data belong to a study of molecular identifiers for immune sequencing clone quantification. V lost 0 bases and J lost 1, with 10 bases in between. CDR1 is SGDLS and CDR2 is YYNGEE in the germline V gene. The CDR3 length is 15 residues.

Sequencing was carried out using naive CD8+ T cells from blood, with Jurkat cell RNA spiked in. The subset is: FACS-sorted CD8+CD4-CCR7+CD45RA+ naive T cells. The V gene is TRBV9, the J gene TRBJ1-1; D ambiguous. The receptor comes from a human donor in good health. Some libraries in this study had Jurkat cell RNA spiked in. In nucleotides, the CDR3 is TGTGCCAGCAGCGTAGTAGGAGTTTCGAACACTGAAGCTTTCTCT. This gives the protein CASSVVGVSNTEAFS.